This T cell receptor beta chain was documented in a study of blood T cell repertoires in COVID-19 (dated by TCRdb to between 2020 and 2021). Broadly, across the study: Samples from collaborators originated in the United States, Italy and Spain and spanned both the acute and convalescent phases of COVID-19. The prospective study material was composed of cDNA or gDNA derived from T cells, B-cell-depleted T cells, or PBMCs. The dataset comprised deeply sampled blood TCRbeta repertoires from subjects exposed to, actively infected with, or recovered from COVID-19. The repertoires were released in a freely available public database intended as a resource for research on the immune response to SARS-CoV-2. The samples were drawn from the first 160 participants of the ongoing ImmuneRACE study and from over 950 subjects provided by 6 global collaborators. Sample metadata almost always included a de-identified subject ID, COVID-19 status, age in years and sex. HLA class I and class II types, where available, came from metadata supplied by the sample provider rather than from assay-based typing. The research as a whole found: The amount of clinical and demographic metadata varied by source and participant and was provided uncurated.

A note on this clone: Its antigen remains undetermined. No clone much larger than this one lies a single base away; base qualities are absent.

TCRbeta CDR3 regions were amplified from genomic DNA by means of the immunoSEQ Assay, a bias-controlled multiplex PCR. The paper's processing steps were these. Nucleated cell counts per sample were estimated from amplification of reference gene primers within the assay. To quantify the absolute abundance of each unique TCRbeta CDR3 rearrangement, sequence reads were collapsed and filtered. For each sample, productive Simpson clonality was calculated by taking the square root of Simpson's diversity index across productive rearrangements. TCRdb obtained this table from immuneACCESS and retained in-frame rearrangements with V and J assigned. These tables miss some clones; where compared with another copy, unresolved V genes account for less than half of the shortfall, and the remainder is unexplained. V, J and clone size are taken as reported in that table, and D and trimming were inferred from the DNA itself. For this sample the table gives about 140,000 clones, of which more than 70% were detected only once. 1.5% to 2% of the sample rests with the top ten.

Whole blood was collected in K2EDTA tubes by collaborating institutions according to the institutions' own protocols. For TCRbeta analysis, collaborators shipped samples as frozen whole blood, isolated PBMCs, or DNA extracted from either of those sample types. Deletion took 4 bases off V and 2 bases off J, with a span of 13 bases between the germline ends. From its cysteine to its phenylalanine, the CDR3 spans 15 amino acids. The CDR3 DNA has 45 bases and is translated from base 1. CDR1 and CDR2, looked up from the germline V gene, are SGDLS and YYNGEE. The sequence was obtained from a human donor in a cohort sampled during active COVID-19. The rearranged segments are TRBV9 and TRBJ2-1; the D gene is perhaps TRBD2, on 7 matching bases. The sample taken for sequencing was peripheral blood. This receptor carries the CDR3 CASSLGGGAYNEQFF. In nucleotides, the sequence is TGTGCCAGCAGCCTAGGAGGGGGGGCCTACAATGAGCAGTTCTTC.